A selection of T cell receptor beta chains follows, all from one sample in a study of OX40 agonist ivuxolimab in advanced cancers. Data came from immunoSEQ multiplex PCR; TCRdb stores just in-frame clones and leaves some out. The repertoire has 70,000 to 95,000 clones, around 88% of them found once; the top ten carry 6.9%. The source material was CD4+ or CD8+ T cells sorted from blood, sampled in a trial of the OX40 agonist ivuxolimab. Receptors were obtained from an adult with an advanced solid tumor such as melanoma, head and neck, liver or kidney cancer. CDR3s leave out the opening cysteine and the closing phenylalanine or tryptophan. Clone size is shown for a subset of rows, as once, few, many or a class of expanded clone.

>TRBV5-1|once
ASSFRDQNTGELF
>TRBV19|.
ASRDGGQLGGYT
>TRBV27|.
ASRRTGGNQPQH
>TRBV7-6|.
ASSPRGIETGELF
>TRBV18|.
ASSRVWSAGRDTDTQY
>TRBV5-4|few
ASSLDRGYGYT
>TRBV7-3|.
ASSVSGVSTDTQY
>TRBV29-1|.
SVLWGDETQY
>TRBV4-3|few
ASSPVTSGANVLT
>TRBV4-2|.
ASSPAGPGLSSGEQF
>TRBV7-2|.
ASSLGALPYQPQH
>TRBV5-1|.
ASARGEDTQY
>TRBV20-1|.
SAKANGYT
>TRBV7-8|few
ASSPLTSTETQY
>TRBV9|.
ASSAGGQLKPNSPLH
>TRBV7-8|.
ASRGTTVSNNEQF
>TRBV18|once
ASLPGGRTEAF
>TRBV25-1|.
ARGMDDGRDTQY
>TRBV5-8|once
ASTGPAEAF
>TRBV5-1|.
ASSSGRGNTEAF
>TRBV9|.
ASSVGASGLYNEQF
>TRBV6-5|.
ASRGTVNTEAF
>TRBV10-3|few
AISEATGATTAF
>TRBV29-1|.
SVAVFGTRGREQF
>TRBV6-5|.
ASSSQVLGENTEAF
>TRBV6-1|.
ASSAGGYFPHQPQH
>TRBV6-5|.
ASSYGLAGLVNEQF
>TRBV7-9|.
ASKRDPYNEQF
>TRBV27|.
ASSKRAQSMTTSEAF